Below, 17 T cell receptor beta chains from the same sample are listed, as sequenced in a study of CDR3 diversity in severe acne. TCRdb used MiXCR to reprocess the PCR reads, holding one entry per CDR3 protein. Counted here are 97,000 or so distinct CDR3 sequences, under 60% occurring once; the ten biggest clones make up 9.5% to 15%. Input material: blood. These TCRs come from a male donor with acne.

This clonotype was seen many times. DNA of the CDR3: TGTGCCACCAGTGACCCTCGACAGGGGCCTGGCTACACCTTC. Translated: CATSDPRQGPGYTF. This chain uses TRBV24-1 with TRBJ1-2; 8 bases agree with TRBD1. Germline CDR1 KGHDR, CDR2 SFDVKD. V was pared by 4 bases and J by 7 bases, with 7 bases of the junction left unmatched. The CDR3 loop spans 14 amino acids.

This clonotype was seen repeatedly, ten times or more. The V and J genes are TRBV7-3 and TRBJ2-7, with 10 positions matching TRBD1. The germline V gene has CDR1 SGHTA and CDR2 FQGTGA. With 1 base clipped from V and 3 bases from J, the junction kept 24 bases outside the gene matches. This CDR3 contains 22 residues. As DNA, the CDR3 is TGTGCCAGCAGCTTAATAGCCGGACTCCGGGACAGGGGACCTCAACTTCTCTACGAGCAGTACTTC. Its protein is CASSLIAGLRDRGPQLLYEQYF.

This clonotype was detected once. V and J are TRBV11-2 and TRBJ1-5; tentative D call: TRBD1 (5 bases). With 1 base removed from V and 6 bases from J, the gap between germline ends came to 16 bases. The germline V gene has CDR1 SGHAT and CDR2 FQNNGV. This CDR3 contains 16 residues. The CDR3 region has the DNA TGTGCCAGCAGCTTAGCCGCAGGGAAGGTAGGTCAGCCCCAGCATTTT. Translation: CASSLAAGKVGQPQHF.

In its sample, this clonotype is medium-sized. The rearrangement joins TRBV7-2 to TRBJ2-1; 8 positions agree with TRBD2. The CDR3 runs to 14 residues. The V segment lost 5 bases and the J segment 9 bases; nucleotides outside the gene matches: 9. Germline CDR1 SGHTA, CDR2 FQGNSA. The CDR3 is CASSGTGTRAEQFF. As DNA, the CDR3 is TGTGCCAGCAGCGGAACCGGGACTAGAGCTGAGCAGTTCTTC. The complete variable domain, with remaining parts taken from reference TRBV7-2 and TRBJ2-1, reads GAGVSQSPSNKVTEKGKDVELRCDPISGHTALYWYRQSLGQGLEFLIYFQGNSAPDKSGLPSDRFSAERTGGSVSTLTIQRTQQEDSAVYLCASSGTGTRAEQFFGPGTRLTVL.

This clonotype has ten or more counts. This chain joins TRBV7-3 and TRBJ2-2, with 7 positions matching TRBD1. This CDR3 spans 14 amino acids. Germline lookup yields CDR1 SGHTA and CDR2 FQGTGA. The ends lost 6 bases at V and 1 base at J; junction bases unmatched: 2. Written as DNA, the CDR3 is TGTGCCAGCAGACGGGACAGGAACACCGGGGAGCTGTTTTTT. The encoded protein is CASRRDRNTGELFF.

In its sample, this clonotype is medium-sized. The chain uses TRBV24-1 and TRBJ1-5; D call uncertain. This CDR3 region has 12 residues. Germline CDR1 is KGHDR and CDR2 is SFDVKD. V was clipped by 6 bases and J by 4 bases, with 6 bases between them. This chain's CDR3 is CATSQVNQPQHF. The DNA of the CDR3 is TGTGCCACCAGTCAGGTAAATCAGCCCCAGCATTTT.

This rearrangement joins TRBV12-3 or TRBV12-4 to TRBJ2-7, with D possibly matching TRBD1 (5 bases). This CDR3 has 13 residues. V dropped 8 bases and J dropped 5 bases, with 16 bases sitting between them. The CDR3, as DNA: TGTGCCAGCTCAGAGTCGATACAGGACGAGCAGTACTTC. Its translation: CASSESIQDEQYF.

This clonotype came up many times. This sequence joins TRBV11-2 and TRBJ1-5, with D uncertain. This CDR3 region has 13 residues. Trimming cost V 0 bases and J 7 bases, with 7 bases left between them. Germline V gene data show CDR1 as SGHAT and CDR2 as FQNNGV. The CDR3 nucleotides read TGTGCCAGCAGCTTAGATTCCCCACAGCCCCAGCATTTT. Amino acids: CASSLDSPQPQHF.

The chain carries TRBV7-9 and TRBJ2-7; TRBD2 matches 9 bases. Germline V gene data show CDR1 as SEHNR and CDR2 as FQNEAQ (reference sequence). The trim removed 5 bases at V and 2 bases at J, leaving 7 bases unmatched. This CDR3 has 15 residues. The DNA for the CDR3 is TGTGCCAGCAGCGAAAGACTAGCGGCCACCTACGAGCAGTACTTC. It translates to CASSERLAATYEQYF.

The chain is built from TRBV20-1 and TRBJ2-7; 8 bases match TRBD2. CDR1 and CDR2 (germline): DFQATT, SNEGSKA (reference sequence). V lost 3 bases and J lost 3; bases outside the gene matches: 13. This CDR3 spans 16 amino acids. The DNA for the CDR3 is TGCAGTGCTAGGAACCCCCCCGGGACTAGGGGCTACGAGCAGTACTTC. Its translation is CSARNPPGTRGYEQYF.

The chain recombines TRBV29-1 with TRBJ2-1, with D uncertain. The V end lost 0 bases, the J end lost 3 bases, and 0 bases lay between the germline ends. The CDR3 contains 11 residues. Germline values: CDR1 SQVTM, CDR2 ANQGSEA. In DNA form, the CDR3 reads TGCAGCGTTGAAGACTACAATGAGCAGTTCTTC. Its translation: CSVEDYNEQFF.

On this clonotype: At one of its ends the junction is not consistent with the germline gene, which may arise from a read error. The rearrangement joins TRBV7-3 to TRBJ2-1; 8 nucleotides line up with TRBD2. Per germline, CDR1 SGHTA and CDR2 FQGTGA. The CDR3 is 15 amino acids. CDR3 DNA sequence: TGCGCCAGCAGCTTGGCCGGGACTAGTGTCAATGAGCAGTTCTTC. Encoded protein: CASSLAGTSVNEQFF.

The V and J genes are TRBV7-8 and TRBJ1-5; a weak D match, TRBD1 (5 bases). The CDR3 runs 15 residues. Germline V gives CDR1 SGHVS, CDR2 FQNEAQ. V dropped 1 base and J dropped 5 bases, with 12 bases sitting between them. CDR3 in DNA: TGTGCCAGCAGCTTAGGAAGGGGTGTTGATCAGCCCCAGCATTTT. This sequence encodes CASSLGRGVDQPQHF.

This clonotype was observed a handful of times. The DNA of the CDR3 is TGTGCCACCAGTGGGGCGAACACTGAAGCTTTCTTT. Translated, it gives CATSGANTEAFF. The chain links TRBV24-1 to TRBJ1-1; no clear D gene. The germline CDR1 and CDR2 sequences are KGHDR and SFDVKD. V was shortened by 5 bases and J by 1 base, with 4 bases between the two germline ends. The CDR3 spans 12 residues.

V gene TRBV19 combines with J gene TRBJ1-1; TRBD1 might be the D (5 bases). The germline V and J ends were trimmed by 1 base and 0 bases, with 12 bases remaining between them. CDR3 size: 16 residues. CDR1 LNHDA and CDR2 SQIVND come from the germline V gene (reference sequence). CDR3 nucleotide sequence: TGTGCCAGTAGTATAGGTGGTCCAGGGATGAACACTGAAGCTTTCTTT. Translated: CASSIGGPGMNTEAFF.

The count of this clonotype is one. The chain carries TRBV29-1 and TRBJ1-2, with D possibly TRBD1 on 5 matching bases. The V and J ends lost 0 bases and 1 base respectively, with 12 bases between them. This CDR3 is 15 amino acids long. Per germline, CDR1 SQVTM and CDR2 ANQGSEA. The CDR3: CSVEDLGPVNYGYTF. The CDR3 bases are TGCAGCGTTGAAGATTTGGGACCGGTTAACTATGGCTACACCTTC.

This rearrangement joins TRBV10-1 to TRBJ2-5; D remains ambiguous. The CDR3 covers 13 residues. Germline-derived CDR1 and CDR2 are WNHNN and SYGVQD (reference sequence). The germline V and J ends were trimmed by 3 bases and 5 bases, with 10 bases remaining between them. The CDR3 DNA follows: TGCGCCAGCAGTGATGCAGAAAAGGAGACCCAGTACTTC. Translating gives CASSDAEKETQYF.